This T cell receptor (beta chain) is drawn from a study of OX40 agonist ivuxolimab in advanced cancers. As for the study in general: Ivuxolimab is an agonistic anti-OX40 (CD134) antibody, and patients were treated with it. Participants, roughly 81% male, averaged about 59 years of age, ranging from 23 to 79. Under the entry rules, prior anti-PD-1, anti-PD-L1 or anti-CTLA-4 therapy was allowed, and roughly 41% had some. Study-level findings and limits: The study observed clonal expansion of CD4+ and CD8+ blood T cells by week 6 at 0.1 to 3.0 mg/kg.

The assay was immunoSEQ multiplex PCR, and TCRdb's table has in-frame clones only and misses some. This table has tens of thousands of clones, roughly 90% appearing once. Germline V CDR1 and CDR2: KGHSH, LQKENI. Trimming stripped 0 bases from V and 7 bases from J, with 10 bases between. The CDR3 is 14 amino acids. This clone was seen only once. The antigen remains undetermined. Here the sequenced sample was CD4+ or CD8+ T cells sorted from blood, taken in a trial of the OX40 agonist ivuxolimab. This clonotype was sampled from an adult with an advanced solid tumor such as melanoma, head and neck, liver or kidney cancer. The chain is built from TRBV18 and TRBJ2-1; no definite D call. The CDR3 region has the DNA TGTGCCAGCTCACCACCGGCTCTAAAGAATGAGCAGTTCTTC. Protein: CASSPPALKNEQFF.